The 22 T cell receptor beta chains listed next were all sequenced from one sample in a study of cytomegalovirus exposure and HLA in healthy donors. 13 Jbeta primers and 60 Vbeta primers were used for the PCR. TCRdb's copy holds only in-frame clones and misses some; the assay was immunoSEQ multiplex PCR. The data contain 150,000 to 200,000 clones, about 70% of them singletons. The sequencing sample was made of PBMCs. The origin of the receptors is a male donor in good health and CMV-seronegative.

The gene calls are TRBV19 and TRBJ2-7, with 9 bases aligning to TRBD1. There are 15 residues in the CDR3. The germline V gene encodes CDR1 LNHDA and CDR2 SQIVND (reference sequence). J was trimmed by 4 bases and V by 5 bases; bases with no gene match: 9. CDR3 region: CASSLGGTGTYEQYF. The CDR3 bases are TGTGCCAGTAGTCTCGGGGGGACAGGGACATACGAGCAGTACTTC.

The table lists this clone with a few counts. The same CDR3 can be traced to other DNA sequences in this sample. V is TRBV5-1 and J is TRBJ2-6; possibly TRBD1 for D (5 bases). The CDR3 runs 15 residues. Germline CDR1 SGHRS, CDR2 YFSETQ. V was pared by 4 bases and J by 0 bases, with 8 bases between. The CDR3 DNA reads TGCGCCAGCAGCCCCCAGGGCTCTGGGGCCAACGTCCTGACTTTC. It yields the protein CASSPQGSGANVLTF.

V usage is TRBV5-8 and J usage is TRBJ1-6; TRBD1 might be the D (5 bases). Germline V gene data show CDR1 as SGHTS and CDR2 as YDEGEE. V lost 1 base and J 4 bases, leaving 18 bases between the germline ends. This CDR3 spans 18 amino acids. CDR3 bases: TGTGCCAGCAGCTTGACCCTCGGGGGGAGACTTTATAATTCACCCCTCCACTTT. This translates into CASSLTLGGRLYNSPLHF. The whole variable domain, remainder taken from reference TRBV5-8 and TRBJ1-6, is EAGVTQSPTHLIKTRGQQATLRCSPISGHTSVYWYQQALGLGLQFLLWYDEGEERNRGNFPPRFSGRQFPNYSSELNVNALELEDSALYLCASSLTLGGRLYNSPLHFGNGTRLTVT.

The chain has TRBV6-6 and TRBJ2-7; TRBD2 matches 9 bases. The CDR3 extends over 15 amino acids. CDR1 is MNHNY and CDR2 is SVGAGI in the germline V gene (reference sequence). With 5 bases clipped from V and 5 bases from J, the junction kept 10 bases outside the gene matches. CDR3 DNA sequence: TGTGCCAGCAGTCATGGGGATAGCGGGGGCCACGAGCAGTACTTC. It yields the protein CASSHGDSGGHEQYF.

This chain joins TRBV5-5 and TRBJ2-1, with 8 bases that match TRBD1. Unmatched junction bases numbered 6, after V lost 3 bases and J lost 10 bases. Germline CDR1 SGHKS, CDR2 YYEKEE (reference sequence). The CDR3 totals 13 residues. The CDR3 sequence is CASSYPWDREQFF. In DNA, the CDR3 is TGTGCCAGCAGCTACCCCTGGGACAGGGAGCAGTTCTTC.

The V and J genes are TRBV5-5 and TRBJ1-1, with 7 bases identical to TRBD1. V lost 2 bases and J lost 4; bases outside the gene matches: 17. Germline assignment: CDR1 SGHKS and CDR2 YYEKEE (reference sequence). The CDR3 consists of 18 residues. The CDR3 DNA follows: TGTGCCAGCAGCTTTGTTGGGTCGGCAGGGGGGCATGGCACTGAAGCTTTCTTT. This encodes CASSFVGSAGGHGTEAFF.

This clone was found a few times. This rearrangement joins TRBV19 to TRBJ1-2; weak D call: TRBD1 (5 bases). Deletions cut 3 bases from V and 4 bases from J, with 12 bases between. Germline V lookup: CDR1 LNHDA, CDR2 SQIVND (reference sequence). CDR3 length: 14 amino acids. The CDR3 DNA follows: TGTGCCAGTAGTATCGGGCAGGGCGGCTATGGCTACACCTTC. Its translation is CASSIGQGGYGYTF.

The rearrangement joins TRBV6-1 to TRBJ2-3; tentative D call: TRBD2 (6 bases). The V gene's germline CDR1 is MNHNS and CDR2 SASEGT. V was clipped by 3 bases and J by 1 base, with 11 bases between them. CDR3 length: 15 residues. The CDR3 sequence: CASSEREDGTDTQYF. The CDR3 bases are TGTGCCAGCAGTGAGAGGGAGGATGGCACAGATACGCAGTATTTT.

A note on this clone: Other nucleotide sequences in the sample specify the same CDR3. V gene TRBV28 combines with J gene TRBJ1-5; D uncertain. The V gene lost 1 base and the J gene lost 5 bases, with 3 bases spanning the gap. The CDR3 spans 12 residues. Germline CDR1 MDHEN, CDR2 SYDVKM. CDR3 region: CASSLSYQPQHF. Here the CDR3 DNA reads TGTGCCAGCAGTTTATCTTATCAGCCCCAGCATTTT.

The CDR3 DNA follows: TGTGCCAGCTCCCCCTGGGGGGGCGGTAGCTATGGCTACACCTTC. This codes for CASSPWGGGSYGYTF. The V call is TRBV27, the J call TRBJ1-2, with D perhaps TRBD1 (6 bases). V was pared by 8 bases and J by 4 bases, with 20 bases between. Germline V CDR1 and CDR2: MNHEY, SMNVEV (reference sequence). The CDR3 runs to 15 residues.

The chain joins TRBV2 to TRBJ2-1; the D is unclear. Trimming pared 0 bases from V and 10 bases from J, leaving 13 bases between. This CDR3 has 14 amino acids. Germline V gene lookup returns CDR1 SNHLY and CDR2 FYNNEI. CDR3 in amino acids: CASSEASGLGEQFF. The CDR3 nucleotides are TGTGCCAGCAGTGAAGCTTCGGGTCTCGGGGAGCAGTTCTTC.

The chain has TRBV25-1 and TRBJ2-7; 8 bases map to TRBD1. Germline V lookup: CDR1 MGHDK, CDR2 SYGVNS. The trim removed 4 bases at V and 9 bases at J, leaving 2 bases unmatched. This CDR3 region has 11 residues. The CDR3 here is CASSGTGRQYF. In nucleotides, the CDR3 is TGTGCCAGCAGTGGGACAGGGCGGCAGTACTTC.

The V and J genes are TRBV15 and TRBJ1-4; tentative D call: TRBD1 (5 bases). V lost 5 bases to trimming and J lost 4 bases, with 11 bases between them. The V gene's germline CDR1 is LNHNV and CDR2 YYDKDF (reference sequence). This CDR3 comprises 14 residues. The CDR3 DNA follows: TGTGCCACCAGCGTCCGGAGGGGTAATGAAAAACTGTTTTTT. This codes for CATSVRRGNEKLFF. The whole variable domain, filled in from reference TRBV15 and TRBJ1-4, reads DAMVIQNPRYQVTQFGKPVTLSCSQTLNHNVMYWYQQKSSQAPKLLFHYYDKDFNNEADTPDNFQSRRPNTSFCFLDIRSPGLGDTAMYLCATSVRRGNEKLFFGSGTQLSVL.

The V and J genes are TRBV28 and TRBJ2-7; perhaps TRBD1 as D (6 bases). V was shortened by 7 bases and J by 2 bases, with 15 bases between the two germline ends. This CDR3 region has 14 residues. Germline assignment: CDR1 MDHEN and CDR2 SYDVKM. CDR3 region: CASTPGQFTYEQYF. CDR3 nucleotides: TGTGCCAGCACCCCGGGACAATTTACCTACGAGCAGTACTTC.

V and J are TRBV18 and TRBJ1-5; no reliable D call. V lost 3 bases and J lost 3, with 9 bases in between. The CDR3 totals 14 residues. The V gene's germline CDR1 is KGHSH and CDR2 LQKENI. Here the CDR3 DNA reads TGTGCCAGCTCACCCAACTTAGACAATCAGCCCCAGCATTTT. Protein sequence: CASSPNLDNQPQHF. Full variable domain (remainder filled in from reference TRBV18 and TRBJ1-5): NAGVMQNPRHLVRRRGQEARLRCSPMKGHSHVYWYRQLPEEGLKFMVYLQKENIIDESGMPKERFSAEFPKEGPSILRIQQVVRGDSAAYFCASSPNLDNQPQHFGDGTRLSIL.

J is TRBJ2-5 and V is TRBV7-9, with a possible D match to TRBD1 (5 bases). The germline gives CDR1 SEHNR, CDR2 FQNEAQ (reference sequence). V shed 4 bases and J shed 11 bases, with 26 bases lying between them. The CDR3 loop spans 16 amino acids. The CDR3 spells CASSSGLSLQSPEQYF. The CDR3 region has the DNA TGTGCCAGCAGCTCAGGGTTATCTCTTCAATCCCCTGAGCAGTACTTC.

This chain links TRBV28 with TRBJ1-2, with a tentative D call TRBD1 (5 bases). V was trimmed by 2 bases and J by 3 bases, leaving 13 bases between them. The germline V gene has CDR1 MDHEN and CDR2 SYDVKM. The CDR3 spans 15 residues. CDR3 residues: CASSLRGGKDYGYTF. In DNA, the CDR3 is TGTGCCAGCAGTTTACGGGGGGGGAAAGACTATGGCTACACCTTC.

This clone was counted only a few times. CDR3 loop: CASSPAPRGYGYTF. The CDR3 coding sequence is TGTGCCAGCTCACCGGCTCCCCGAGGCTATGGCTACACCTTC. The chain has TRBV18 and TRBJ1-2; D not resolved. CDR1 is KGHSH and CDR2 is LQKENI in the germline V gene. V dropped 3 bases and J dropped 4 bases, with 12 bases sitting between them. This CDR3 has 14 residues. The full variable domain, its missing parts supplied by reference TRBV18 and TRBJ1-2, is NAGVMQNPRHLVRRRGQEARLRCSPMKGHSHVYWYRQLPEEGLKFMVYLQKENIIDESGMPKERFSAEFPKEGPSILRIQQVVRGDSAAYFCASSPAPRGYGYTFGSGTRLTVV.

This clone was seen only a few times. The chain uses TRBV2 and TRBJ2-1, with TRBD2 as a possible D gene (6 bases). CDR1 is SNHLY, CDR2 FYNNEI, per germline. The CDR3 runs 14 residues. V shed 4 bases and J shed 5 bases, with 12 bases lying between them. This CDR3 reads CASSGLALNNEQFF. The CDR3 DNA reads TGTGCCAGCAGTGGTCTAGCGCTTAACAATGAGCAGTTCTTC.

The count of this clone is one. The chain has TRBV13 and TRBJ2-1; TRBD2 aligns across 11 bases. Unmatched junction bases numbered 2, after V lost 5 bases and J lost 5 bases. Germline CDR1 reads PRHDT; CDR2 reads FYEKMQ (reference sequence). The CDR3 length is 14 residues. The CDR3 nucleotides are TGTGCCAGCAGCGGACTAGCGGGCCACAATGAGCAGTTCTTC. This sequence encodes CASSGLAGHNEQFF.

The rearrangement joins TRBV5-1 to TRBJ1-6; D unclear. V shed 0 bases and J shed 9 bases, with 13 bases lying between them. The CDR3 extends over 15 amino acids. Germline V lookup: CDR1 SGHRS, CDR2 YFSETQ. The CDR3 sequence is CASSLARLPSSPLHF. CDR3 bases: TGCGCCAGCAGCTTGGCCAGGCTTCCCAGTTCACCCCTCCACTTT.

V gene TRBV7-3 combines with J gene TRBJ2-2, with 10 bases matching TRBD2. Germline V gene sequence: CDR1 SGHTA, CDR2 FQGTGA. V dropped 5 bases and J dropped 7; count of bases not matched to a gene: 16. The CDR3 runs to 18 residues. This chain's CDR3 is CASSPSRAAGGFGGELFF. The DNA for the CDR3 is TGTGCCAGCAGCCCCTCCCGAGCAGCGGGAGGGTTCGGCGGGGAGCTGTTTTTT.